A single sample gave rise to the 10 T cell receptor beta chains below, sequenced in a study of Ad26.COV2.S vaccination and SARS-CoV-2 variants. Some clones are missing from TCRdb's copy, which holds only in-frame ones; the method was immunoSEQ multiplex PCR. The top ten hold roughly 17% of the sample, which has roughly 100,000 clones, about three quarters seen once. The input for sequencing was peripheral blood, taken after recovery from COVID-19. The receptors were gathered from a human donor who had recovered from COVID-19.

By frequency in the sample, this clone is medium-sized. The rearrangement uses TRBV6-2 or TRBV6-3 and TRBJ2-1, with D perhaps TRBD1 or TRBD2 (6 bases each). Trimming pared 4 bases from V and 9 bases from J, leaving 13 bases between. This CDR3 spans 13 amino acids. The germline V gene encodes CDR1 MNHEY and CDR2 SVGEGT. The CDR3 DNA reads as TGTGCCAGCAGTTCGAGTTGGGGGGCTGAGCAGTTCTTC. Translated: CASSSSWGAEQFF.

The chain couples TRBV3-1 (or the pseudogene TRBV3-2) to TRBJ2-5; D gene unclear. V was shortened by 2 bases and J by 7 bases, with 8 bases between the two germline ends. The length of the CDR3 is 12 residues. The germline V gene has CDR1 LGHDT and CDR2 YNNKEL (reference sequence). DNA of the CDR3: TGTGCCAGCAGCCAACCCCGGGTGACCCAGTACTTC. It yields the protein CASSQPRVTQYF.

The CDR3 DNA reads TGTGCCAGCAGCTTAGTCCTCCGGCGGGACACCATATATTTT. Encoded protein: CASSLVLRRDTIYF. J is TRBJ1-3 and V is TRBV7-9; D uncertain. The CDR3 extends over 14 amino acids. Germline assignment: CDR1 SEHNR and CDR2 FQNEAQ (reference sequence). V dropped 1 base and J dropped 8 bases, with 12 bases sitting between them.

V usage is TRBV28 and J usage is TRBJ1-2; D gene ambiguous. V lost 10 bases to trimming and J lost 4 bases, with 16 bases between them. The germline CDR1 and CDR2 sequences are MDHEN and SYDVKM. The CDR3 has 13 amino acids. CDR3: CATTPVVGYGYTF. CDR3 DNA sequence: TGTGCCACAACACCCGTGGTGGGCTATGGCTACACCTTC.

CDR3: CASSLARDRPPGELFF. In nucleotides, the CDR3 is TGCGCCAGCAGCTTGGCTCGGGACAGACCTCCCGGGGAGCTGTTTTTT. The J gene is TRBJ2-2, the V gene TRBV5-1; 7 bases are a match to TRBD1. After removal of 0 bases from V and 6 bases from J, the junction contained 8 bases not matched to a gene. The CDR3 extends over 16 amino acids. Germline assignment: CDR1 SGHRS and CDR2 YFSETQ. Variable domain in full (rest from reference TRBV5-1 and TRBJ2-2): KAGVTQTPRYLIKTRGQQVTLSCSPISGHRSVSWYQQTPGQGLQFLFEYFSETQRNKGNFPGRFSGRQFSNSRSEMNVSTLELGDSALYLCASSLARDRPPGELFFGEGSRLTVL.

V and J are TRBV11-2 and TRBJ1-2, with a tentative D call TRBD1 (5 bases). The V gene lost 7 bases and the J gene lost 4 bases, with 13 bases spanning the gap. The CDR3 is made up of 13 amino acids. Germline V CDR1 and CDR2: SGHAT, FQNNGV. The CDR3 loop reads CASTQGTGYGYTF. The CDR3 nucleotides read TGTGCCAGCACCCAAGGGACCGGCTATGGCTACACCTTC.

This sequence joins TRBV4-1 and TRBJ1-1; the D gene is possibly TRBD1 (5 bases). Looked up from germline, CDR1 is MGHRA and CDR2 is YSYEKL. This CDR3 has 15 amino acids. Trimming stripped 6 bases from V and 1 base from J, with 15 bases between. In DNA form, the CDR3 reads TGCGCCAGCAGAGAACGGGGGTTGGGGAACACTGAAGCTTTCTTT. Translated: CASRERGLGNTEAFF.

V gene TRBV3-1 (or the pseudogene TRBV3-2) combines with J gene TRBJ2-1; no clear D. Germline-derived CDR1 and CDR2 are LGHDT and YNNKEL (reference sequence). Between the trimmed V and J ends, which lost 7 bases and 4 bases, there was a span of 11 bases. This CDR3 contains 13 residues. The CDR3 loop reads CASTQAPYNEQFF. CDR3 coding DNA: TGTGCCAGCACCCAGGCCCCTTACAATGAGCAGTTCTTC.

The chain carries TRBV3-1 (or the pseudogene TRBV3-2) and TRBJ2-1; weak D call: TRBD2 (5 bases). The germline gives CDR1 LGHDT, CDR2 YNNKEL (reference sequence). The CDR3 spans 14 residues. Trimming pared 2 bases from V and 9 bases from J, leaving 14 bases between. CDR3 protein: CASSQRGWLIEQFF. CDR3 coding DNA: TGTGCCAGCAGCCAACGGGGTTGGTTAATTGAGCAGTTCTTC.

This chain connects TRBV19 to TRBJ1-6; TRBD1 matches 10 bases. CDR3 size: 15 residues. Per the germline V gene, CDR1 is LNHDA and CDR2 is SQIVND (reference sequence). The trim removed 8 bases at V and 9 bases at J, leaving 10 bases unmatched. Here the CDR3 DNA reads TGTGCCAGTCACAAGGGACAGGGGTTTGGTTCACCCCTCCACTTT. This codes for CASHKGQGFGSPLHF.